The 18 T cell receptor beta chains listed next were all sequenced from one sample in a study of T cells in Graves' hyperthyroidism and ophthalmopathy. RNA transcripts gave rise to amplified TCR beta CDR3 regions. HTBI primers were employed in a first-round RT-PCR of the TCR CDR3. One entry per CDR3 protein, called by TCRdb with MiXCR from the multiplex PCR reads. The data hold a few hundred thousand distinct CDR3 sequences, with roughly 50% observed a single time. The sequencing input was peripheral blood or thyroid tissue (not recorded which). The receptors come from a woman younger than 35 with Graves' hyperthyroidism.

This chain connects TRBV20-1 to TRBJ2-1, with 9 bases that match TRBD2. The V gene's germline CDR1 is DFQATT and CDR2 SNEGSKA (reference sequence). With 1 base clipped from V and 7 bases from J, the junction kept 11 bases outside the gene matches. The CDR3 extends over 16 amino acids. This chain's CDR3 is CSARGPEGLAQNEQFF. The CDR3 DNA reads TGCAGTGCTAGAGGCCCGGAGGGACTAGCACAAAATGAGCAGTTCTTC.

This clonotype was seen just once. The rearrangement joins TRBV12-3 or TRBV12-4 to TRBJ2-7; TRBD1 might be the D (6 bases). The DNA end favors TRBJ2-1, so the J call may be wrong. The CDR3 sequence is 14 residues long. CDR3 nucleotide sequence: TGTGCCAGCAGAACCGGGAACAGGGTAGATGAGCAGTTCTTC. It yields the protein CASRTGNRVDEQFF.

CDR3 residues: CSASSPQDRVNEKLFF. The CDR3 DNA reads TGCAGTGCCAGCTCACCACAGGACAGGGTAAATGAAAAACTGTTTTTT. V is TRBV20-1 and J is TRBJ1-4; 8 nucleotides match TRBD1. The CDR3 length is 16 residues. The germline V gene encodes CDR1 DFQATT and CDR2 SNEGSKA (reference sequence). J was trimmed by 5 bases and V by 6 bases; bases with no gene match: 14.

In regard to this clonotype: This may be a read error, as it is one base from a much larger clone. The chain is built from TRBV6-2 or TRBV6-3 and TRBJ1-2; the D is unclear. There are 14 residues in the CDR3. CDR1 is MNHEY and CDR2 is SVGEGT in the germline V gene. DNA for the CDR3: TGTGCCAGCAGTCAATACCAAGGCGGCCATGGCTGCACCTTC. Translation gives CASSQYQGGHGCTF.

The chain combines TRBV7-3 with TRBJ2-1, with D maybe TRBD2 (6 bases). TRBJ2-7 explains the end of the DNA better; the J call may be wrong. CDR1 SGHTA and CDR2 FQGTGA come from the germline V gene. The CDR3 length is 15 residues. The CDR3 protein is CASSLIGSSYNEQYF. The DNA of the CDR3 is TGTGCCAGCAGCTTAATCGGGAGCTCCTACAATGAGCAGTACTTC.

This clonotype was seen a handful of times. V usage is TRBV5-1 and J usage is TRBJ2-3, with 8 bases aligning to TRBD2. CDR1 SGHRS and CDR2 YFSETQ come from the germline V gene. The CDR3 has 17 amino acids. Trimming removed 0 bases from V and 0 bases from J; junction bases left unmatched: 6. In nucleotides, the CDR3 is TGCGCCAGCAGCTTGGCCCGGATAGCGGGAAGCACAGATACGCAGTATTTT. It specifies CASSLARIAGSTDTQYF.

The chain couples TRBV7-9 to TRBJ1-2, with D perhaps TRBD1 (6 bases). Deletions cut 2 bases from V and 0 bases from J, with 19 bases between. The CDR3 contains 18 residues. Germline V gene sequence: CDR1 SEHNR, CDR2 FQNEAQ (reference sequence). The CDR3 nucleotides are TGTGCCAGCAGCTTATACACAGATACGCAGGGGACTAACTATGGCTACACCTTC. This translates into CASSLYTDTQGTNYGYTF.

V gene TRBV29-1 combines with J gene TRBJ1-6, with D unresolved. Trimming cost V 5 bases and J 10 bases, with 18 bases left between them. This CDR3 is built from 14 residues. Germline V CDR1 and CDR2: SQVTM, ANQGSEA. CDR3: CSVLGEGGGSPLHF. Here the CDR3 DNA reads TGCAGCGTTTTAGGAGAGGGCGGCGGGTCACCCCTCCACTTT.

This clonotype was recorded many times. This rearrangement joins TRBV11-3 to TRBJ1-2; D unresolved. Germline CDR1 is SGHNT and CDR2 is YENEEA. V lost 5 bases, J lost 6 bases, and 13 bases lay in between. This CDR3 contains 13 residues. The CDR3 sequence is CASSLVGRDGYTF. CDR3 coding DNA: TGTGCCAGCAGCCTGGTGGGCCGCGATGGCTACACCTTC.

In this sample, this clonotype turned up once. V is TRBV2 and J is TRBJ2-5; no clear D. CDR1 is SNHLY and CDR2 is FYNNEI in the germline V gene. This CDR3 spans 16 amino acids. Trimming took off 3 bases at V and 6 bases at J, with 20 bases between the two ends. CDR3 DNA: TGTGCCAGCAGTGATGGTGTCTTGAGGTTTCGGAAGACCCAGTACTTC. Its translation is CASSDGVLRFRKTQYF.

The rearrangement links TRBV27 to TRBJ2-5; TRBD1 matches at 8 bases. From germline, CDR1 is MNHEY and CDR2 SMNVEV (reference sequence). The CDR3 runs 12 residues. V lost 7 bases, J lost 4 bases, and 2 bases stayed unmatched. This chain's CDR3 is CASIGQGETQYF. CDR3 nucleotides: TGTGCCAGCATAGGACAGGGAGAGACCCAGTACTTC.

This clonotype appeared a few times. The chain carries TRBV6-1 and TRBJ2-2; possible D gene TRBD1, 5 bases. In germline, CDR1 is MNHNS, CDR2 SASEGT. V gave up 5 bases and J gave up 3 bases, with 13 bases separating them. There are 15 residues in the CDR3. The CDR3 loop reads CASSYVGPDTGELFF. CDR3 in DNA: TGTGCCAGCAGTTACGTGGGGCCGGACACCGGGGAGCTGTTTTTT.

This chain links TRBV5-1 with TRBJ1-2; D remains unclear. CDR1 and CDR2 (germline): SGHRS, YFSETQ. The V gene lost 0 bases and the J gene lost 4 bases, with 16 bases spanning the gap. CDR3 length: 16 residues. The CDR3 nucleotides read TGCGCCAGCAGCTTGGGACTAGCGGGAGCAGGCTATGGCTACACCTTC. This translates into CASSLGLAGAGYGYTF.

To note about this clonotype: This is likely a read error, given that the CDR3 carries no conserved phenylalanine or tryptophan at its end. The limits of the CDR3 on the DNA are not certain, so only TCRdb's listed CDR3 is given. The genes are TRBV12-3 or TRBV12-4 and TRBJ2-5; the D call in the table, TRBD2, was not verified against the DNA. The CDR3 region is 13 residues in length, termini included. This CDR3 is CASSLAVAGGSNT.

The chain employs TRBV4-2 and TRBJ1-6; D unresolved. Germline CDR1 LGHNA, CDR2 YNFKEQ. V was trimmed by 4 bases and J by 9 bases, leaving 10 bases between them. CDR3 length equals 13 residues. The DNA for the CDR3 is TGTGCCAGCAGCCCACTCAGGACTTCACCCCTCCACTTT. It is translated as CASSPLRTSPLHF.

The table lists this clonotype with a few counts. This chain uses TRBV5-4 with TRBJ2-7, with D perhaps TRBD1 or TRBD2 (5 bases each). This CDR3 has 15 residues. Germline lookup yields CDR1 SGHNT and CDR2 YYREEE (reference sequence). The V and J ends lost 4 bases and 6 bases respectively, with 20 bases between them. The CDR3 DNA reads TGTGCCAGCAGCCCCTCAGGGACCACTGGAGGCGAGCAGTACTTC. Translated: CASSPSGTTGGEQYF.

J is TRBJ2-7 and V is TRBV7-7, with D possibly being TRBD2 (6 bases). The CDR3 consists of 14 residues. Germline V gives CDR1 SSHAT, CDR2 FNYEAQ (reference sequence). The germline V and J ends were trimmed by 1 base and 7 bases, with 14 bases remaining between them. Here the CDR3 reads CASSLEAWSGEQYF. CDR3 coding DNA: TGTGCCAGCAGCTTAGAAGCATGGAGCGGGGAGCAGTACTTC.

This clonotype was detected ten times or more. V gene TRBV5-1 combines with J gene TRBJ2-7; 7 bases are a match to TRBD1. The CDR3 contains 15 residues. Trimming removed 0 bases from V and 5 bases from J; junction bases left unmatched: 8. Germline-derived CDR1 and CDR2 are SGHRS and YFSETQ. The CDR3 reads CASSLESTGVHEQYF. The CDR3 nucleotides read TGCGCCAGCAGCTTGGAATCCACAGGGGTCCACGAGCAGTACTTC.